These 15 T cell receptor beta chains came from one sample sequenced in a study of CD8+ T cells in alopecia areata. Reverse transcription of extracted RNA yielded cDNA, which provided the sequencing template. Measured with immunoSEQ multiplex PCR; TCRdb has only the in-frame clones, and not every one. The data contain roughly 150,000 clones, approximately 60% of them seen just once; the ten biggest clones take up about 4.3%. The sample comprised CD4+ T cells sorted from blood. The receptors here all came from a human donor in good health.

Comment on this clone: The junction and the germline gene differ at one end; a read error may be behind it. The genes are TRBV4-2 and TRBJ2-5; the match to TRBD2 covers 7 bases. The CDR3 is 15 residues long. The germline V gene encodes CDR1 LGHNA and CDR2 YNFKEQ. This chain's CDR3 is CASSQEGTTSPPDDF. The CDR3 bases are TGTGCCAGCAGCCAAGAGGGCACGACTAGCCCCCCGGACGACTTC.

This clone was detected once. The rearrangement joins TRBV28 to TRBJ1-2, with D tentatively TRBD1 (6 bases). The CDR3 consists of 11 residues. V lost 8 bases, J lost 4 bases, and 8 bases lay in between. The germline gives CDR1 MDHEN, CDR2 SYDVKM. The CDR3, as DNA: TGTGCCAGCCGGACAGTCTATGGCTACACCTTC. It specifies CASRTVYGYTF.

V and J are TRBV7-2 and TRBJ2-7; D is unresolved. The V end was cut by 6 bases, the J end by 3 bases, with 12 bases between. Germline assignment: CDR1 SGHTA and CDR2 FQGNSA. This CDR3 spans 13 amino acids. The DNA of the CDR3 is TGTGCCAGCAGTCCGGCCGTCCACTACGAGCAGTACTTC. Amino acid sequence: CASSPAVHYEQYF.

Relative to its sample, this clone is medium-sized (0.01 to 0.1%). The chain carries TRBV11-2 and TRBJ2-2; D may be TRBD2 (5 bases). V lost 1 base, J lost 8 bases, and 11 bases lay in between. The CDR3 contains 14 residues. Germline CDR1 SGHAT, CDR2 FQNNGV. The CDR3 sequence: CASSLVHRDGELFF. The CDR3 coding sequence is TGTGCCAGCAGCTTAGTTCACCGGGATGGGGAGCTGTTTTTT.

The chain recombines TRBV28 with TRBJ1-5; weak D call: TRBD1 (5 bases). This CDR3 has 14 amino acids. CDR1 is MDHEN and CDR2 is SYDVKM in the germline V gene. V dropped 6 bases and J dropped 7 bases, with 16 bases sitting between them. The CDR3 DNA reads TGTGCCAGCAGGTGGGGCGCGGGCGGGCAGCCCCAGCATTTT. This codes for CASRWGAGGQPQHF.

This clone has only one observation. This sequence joins TRBV10-3 and TRBJ2-5, with D possibly matching TRBD1 (8 bases). Germline loops: CDR1 ENHRY, CDR2 SYGVKD. CDR3 length: 14 residues. V was shortened by 6 bases and J by 4 bases, with 15 bases between the two germline ends. CDR3 protein: CAIRPTGGGETQYF. The CDR3 DNA follows: TGTGCCATCAGGCCAACAGGGGGGGGAGAGACCCAGTACTTC.

The J gene is TRBJ1-5, the V gene TRBV28; D is unresolved. The germline V gene has CDR1 MDHEN and CDR2 SYDVKM. The CDR3 totals 14 residues. Trimming took 0 bases from V and 4 from J, leaving 7 bases between them. The DNA of the CDR3 is TGTGCCAGCAGTTTATGGGGCCTAAATCAGCCCCAGCATTTT. Protein: CASSLWGLNQPQHF.

The chain employs TRBV30 and TRBJ2-1; 7 bases align to TRBD1. CDR3 length equals 11 residues. From germline, CDR1 is GTSNPN and CDR2 SVGIG (reference sequence). V dropped 2 bases and J dropped 10; count of bases not matched to a gene: 2. CDR3 region: CAWSSDREQFF. CDR3 nucleotide sequence: TGTGCCTGGAGTTCGGACAGGGAGCAGTTCTTC.

The V and J genes are TRBV29-1 and TRBJ2-1, with no clear D. The V end was cut by 4 bases, the J end by 8 bases, with 6 bases between. The V gene's germline CDR1 is SQVTM and CDR2 ANQGSEA. The CDR3 sequence is 10 residues long. The CDR3: CSVGKDEQFF. DNA of the CDR3: TGCAGCGTTGGAAAGGATGAGCAGTTCTTC.

The V gene is TRBV7-9, the J gene TRBJ2-3; no clear D gene. Trimming pared 5 bases from V and 0 bases from J, leaving 18 bases between. From germline, CDR1 is SEHNR and CDR2 FQNEAQ (reference sequence). The CDR3 runs to 17 residues. The CDR3 here is CASSAPIGHSSTDTQYF. Written as DNA, the CDR3 is TGTGCCAGCAGCGCTCCAATTGGTCATTCTAGCACAGATACGCAGTATTTT.

V usage is TRBV29-1 and J usage is TRBJ1-1, with D perhaps matching TRBD1 (5 bases). The CDR3 runs to 14 residues. Trimming removed 4 bases from V and 1 base from J, with 13 bases in between. Germline V gives CDR1 SQVTM, CDR2 ANQGSEA. CDR3 loop: CSVARVLSNTEAFF. For the CDR3, the DNA is TGCAGCGTTGCCAGGGTTTTGTCGAACACTGAAGCTTTCTTT.

This chain joins TRBV11-2 and TRBJ2-1; D remains unclear. Germline CDR1 SGHAT, CDR2 FQNNGV. This CDR3 is built from 14 residues. V gave up 1 base and J gave up 8 bases, with 12 bases separating them. In nucleotides, the CDR3 is TGTGCCAGCAGCTTAGCGGAACTGATCCATGAGCAGTTCTTC. It specifies CASSLAELIHEQFF.

This chain connects TRBV7-8 to TRBJ2-1; TRBD2 agrees at 8 bases. The CDR3 is made up of 14 amino acids. Germline V gives CDR1 SGHVS, CDR2 FQNEAQ. With V trimmed by 6 bases and J by 2 bases, 3 bases remained unmatched. In nucleotides, the CDR3 is TGTGCCAGCAGAACTAGCGGTGCCTACAATGAGCAGTTCTTC. Its translation: CASRTSGAYNEQFF.

V gene TRBV18 combines with J gene TRBJ2-1; 10 nucleotides match TRBD2. Germline CDR1 and CDR2: KGHSH and LQKENI. The CDR3 has 18 amino acids. Trimming took 1 base from V and 2 from J; bases not matched to a gene: 8. CDR3 DNA sequence: TGTGCCAGCTCACCACTTCCTAGCGGGAGCATCACCTACAATGAGCAGTTCTTC. It encodes CASSPLPSGSITYNEQFF. The full variable domain, completed using reference TRBV18 and TRBJ2-1, is NAGVMQNPRHLVRRRGQEARLRCSPMKGHSHVYWYRQLPEEGLKFMVYLQKENIIDESGMPKERFSAEFPKEGPSILRIQQVVRGDSAAYFCASSPLPSGSITYNEQFFGPGTRLTVL.

As concerns this clone: A read error may account for a junction end that differs from germline. The chain carries TRBV6-5 and TRBJ1-2; no clear D. CDR1 and CDR2 (germline): MNHEY, SVGAGI. CDR3 length equals 11 residues. The DNA of the CDR3 is TGTGCCATCAGTTACGGCTATGGCTACACCTTC. It codes for CAISYGYGYTF.